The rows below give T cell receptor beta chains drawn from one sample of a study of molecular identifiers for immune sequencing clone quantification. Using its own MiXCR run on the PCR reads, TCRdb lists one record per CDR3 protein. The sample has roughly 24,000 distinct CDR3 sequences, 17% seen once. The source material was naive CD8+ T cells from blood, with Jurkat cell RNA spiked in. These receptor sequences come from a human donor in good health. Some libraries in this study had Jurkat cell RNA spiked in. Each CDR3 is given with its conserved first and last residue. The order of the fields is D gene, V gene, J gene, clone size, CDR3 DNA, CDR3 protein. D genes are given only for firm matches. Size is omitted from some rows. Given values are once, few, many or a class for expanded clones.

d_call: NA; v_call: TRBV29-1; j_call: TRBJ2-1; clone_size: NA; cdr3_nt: TGCAGCGTTGAAGATGAGGGCAGCTCCTACAATGAGCAGTTCTTC; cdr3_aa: CSVEDEGSSYNEQFF
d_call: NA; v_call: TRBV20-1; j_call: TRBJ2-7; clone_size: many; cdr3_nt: TGCAGTGCTAGCGGGAGCGAAGAGCAGTACTTC; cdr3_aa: CSASGSEEQYF
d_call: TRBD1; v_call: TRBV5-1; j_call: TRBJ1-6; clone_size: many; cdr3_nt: TGCGCCAGCAGCTTGGGGTCCTCGGGATGGACAGGCGATTCACCCCTCCACTTT; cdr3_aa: CASSLGSSGWTGDSPLHF
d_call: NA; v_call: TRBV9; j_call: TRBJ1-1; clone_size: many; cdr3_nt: TGTGCCAGCAGCGTAGGGACGGTAAACACTGAAGCTTTCTTT; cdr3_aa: CASSVGTVNTEAFF
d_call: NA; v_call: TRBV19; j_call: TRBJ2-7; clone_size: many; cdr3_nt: TGTGCCAGTAGTATAGCGACAGCCTCCTACGAGCAGTACTTC; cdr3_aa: CASSIATASYEQYF
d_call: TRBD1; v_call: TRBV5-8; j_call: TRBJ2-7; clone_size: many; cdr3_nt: TGTGCCAGCAGCCTAGGACAGGGGAACGAGCAGTACTTC; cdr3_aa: CASSLGQGNEQYF
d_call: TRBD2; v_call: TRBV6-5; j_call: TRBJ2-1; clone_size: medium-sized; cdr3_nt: TGTGCCAGCAGTGCCGGGACTAGCGCCTACAATGAGCAGTTCTTC; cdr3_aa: CASSAGTSAYNEQFF
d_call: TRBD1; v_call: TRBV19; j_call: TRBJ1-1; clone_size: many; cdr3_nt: TGTGCCAGTAGTATCGGGACAGGGCTGTTTGGCACTGAAGCTTTCTTT; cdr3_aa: CASSIGTGLFGTEAFF
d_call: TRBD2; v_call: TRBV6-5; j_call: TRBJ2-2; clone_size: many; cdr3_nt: TGTGCCAGCAGTTTTACTAGCGGGGCCGGGGAGCTGTTTTTT; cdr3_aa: CASSFTSGAGELFF
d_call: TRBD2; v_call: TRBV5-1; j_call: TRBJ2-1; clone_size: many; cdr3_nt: TGCGCCAGCAGCTCCCCGGAGAGGCTAGCGGGAGGATCTGAGCAGTTCTTC; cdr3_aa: CASSSPERLAGGSEQFF
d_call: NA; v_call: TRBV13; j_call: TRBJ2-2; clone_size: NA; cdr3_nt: TGTGCCAGCAGCTCCCCTTTGCGGAGGGGCCTAGACACCGGGGAGCTGTTTTTT; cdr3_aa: CASSSPLRRGLDTGELFF
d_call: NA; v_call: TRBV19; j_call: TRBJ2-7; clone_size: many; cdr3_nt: TGTGCCAGTAGCACCGGTATTGACAGAAGATACGAGCAGTACTTC; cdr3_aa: CASSTGIDRRYEQYF
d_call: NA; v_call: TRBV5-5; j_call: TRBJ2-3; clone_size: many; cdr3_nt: TGTGCCAGCAGTCGGGAGTTTCTGACAGATACGCAGTATTTT; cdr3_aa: CASSREFLTDTQYF
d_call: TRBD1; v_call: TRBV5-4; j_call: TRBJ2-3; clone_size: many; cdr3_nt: TGTGCCAGCAGCCCGACAGGGGACACAGATACGCAGTATTTT; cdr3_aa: CASSPTGDTDTQYF
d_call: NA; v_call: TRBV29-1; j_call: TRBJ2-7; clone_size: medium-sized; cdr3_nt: TGCAGCGTCGCTGGGCCGGCCTACGAGCAGTACTTC; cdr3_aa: CSVAGPAYEQYF
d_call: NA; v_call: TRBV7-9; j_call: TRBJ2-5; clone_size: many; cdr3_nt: TGTGCCAGCAGCTCGACGGTACAAGAGACCCAGTACTTC; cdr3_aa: CASSSTVQETQYF
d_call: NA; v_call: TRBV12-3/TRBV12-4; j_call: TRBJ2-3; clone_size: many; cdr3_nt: TGTGCCAGCAGTTTGCTTACAGATACGCAGTATTTT; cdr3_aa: CASSLLTDTQYF
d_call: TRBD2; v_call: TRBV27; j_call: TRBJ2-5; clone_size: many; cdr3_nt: TGTGCCAGCAGTTTTCTGGGGGAGGGCCTCCAGACCCAGTACTTC; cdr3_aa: CASSFLGEGLQTQYF
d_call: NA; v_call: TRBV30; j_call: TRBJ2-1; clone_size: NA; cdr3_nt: TGTGCCTGGAGTTATGCTTTGAATGAGCAGTTCTTC; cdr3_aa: CAWSYALNEQFF
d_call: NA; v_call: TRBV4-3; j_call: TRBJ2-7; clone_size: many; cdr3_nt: TGCGCCAGCAGCCAAGATCGGGGGATCAGCTACGAGCAGTACTTC; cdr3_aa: CASSQDRGISYEQYF
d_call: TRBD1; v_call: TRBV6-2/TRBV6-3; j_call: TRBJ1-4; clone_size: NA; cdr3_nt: TGTGCCAGCACCACGTCGGGCGGCGGGACAGGAAAACTGTTTTTT; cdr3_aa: CASTTSGGGTGKLFF
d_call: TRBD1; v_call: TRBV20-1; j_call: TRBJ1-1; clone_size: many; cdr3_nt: TGCAGTGCTAGAGGGGACAGGTCGATCACTGAAGCTTTCTTT; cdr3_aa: CSARGDRSITEAFF
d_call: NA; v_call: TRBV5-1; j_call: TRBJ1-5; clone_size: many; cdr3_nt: TGCGCCAGCAGCCCGACAGGTAATCAGCCCCAGCATTTT; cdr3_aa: CASSPTGNQPQHF
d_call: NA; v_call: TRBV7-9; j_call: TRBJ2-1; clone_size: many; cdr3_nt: TGTGCCAGCAGCGCACCCGCACAACACCCTTTGAACGGGGGTTATCACAATGAGCAGTTCTTC; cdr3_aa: CASSAPAQHPLNGGYHNEQFF
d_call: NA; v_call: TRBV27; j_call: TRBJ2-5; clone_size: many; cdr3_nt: TGTGCCAGCAGATATCAAGAGACCCAGTACTTC; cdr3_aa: CASRYQETQYF
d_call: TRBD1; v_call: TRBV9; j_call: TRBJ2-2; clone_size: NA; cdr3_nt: TGTGCCAGCAGTGAACCTGCTACTGGACAGGGGAACACCGGGGAGCTGTTTTTT; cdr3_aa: CASSEPATGQGNTGELFF
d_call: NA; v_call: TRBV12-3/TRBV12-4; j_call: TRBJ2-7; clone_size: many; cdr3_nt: TGTGCCAGCAGGGTGACTGGCAGCTCCTACGAGCAGTACTTC; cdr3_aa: CASRVTGSSYEQYF
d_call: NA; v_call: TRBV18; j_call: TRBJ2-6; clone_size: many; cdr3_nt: TGTGCCAGCTCACCACGTTCGGGGCCTGGGGCCAACGTCCTGACTTTC; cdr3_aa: CASSPRSGPGANVLTF
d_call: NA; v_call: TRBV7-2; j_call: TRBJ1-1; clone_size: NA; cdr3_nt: TGTGCCAGCAGCTTAGCCTGGGGGACTGAAGCTTTCTTT; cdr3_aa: CASSLAWGTEAFF
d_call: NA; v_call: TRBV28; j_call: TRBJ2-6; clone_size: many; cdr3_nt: TGTGCCAGCAGTCCTTTCTCGGTCTTGACGGCGAGCTCTGGGGCCAACGTCCTGACTTTC; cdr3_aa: CASSPFSVLTASSGANVLTF
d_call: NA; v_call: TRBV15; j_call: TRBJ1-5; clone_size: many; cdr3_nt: TGTGCCACCAGCAGAGATAGGGGTTCCGGTGCCAATCAGCCCCAGCATTTT; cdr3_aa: CATSRDRGSGANQPQHF
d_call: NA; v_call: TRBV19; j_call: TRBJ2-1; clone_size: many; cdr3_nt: TGTGCCAGTAGTATTTTTGCGGATGAGCAGTTCTTC; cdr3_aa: CASSIFADEQFF
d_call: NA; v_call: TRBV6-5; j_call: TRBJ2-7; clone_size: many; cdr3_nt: TGTGCCAGCAGTTACGTCCAGGGTACCTACGAGCAGTACTTC; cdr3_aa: CASSYVQGTYEQYF
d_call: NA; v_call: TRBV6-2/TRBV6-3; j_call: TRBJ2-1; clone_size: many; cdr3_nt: TGTGCCAGCAGTTCCCTCCCCGGCAGGATTCGCTCCTACAATGAGCAGTTCTTC; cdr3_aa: CASSSLPGRIRSYNEQFF
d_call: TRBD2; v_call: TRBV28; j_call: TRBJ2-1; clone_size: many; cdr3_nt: TGTGCCAGCACCCTGGCTAGCGGGAGGTTAAGGAATGAGCAGTTCTTC; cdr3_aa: CASTLASGRLRNEQFF
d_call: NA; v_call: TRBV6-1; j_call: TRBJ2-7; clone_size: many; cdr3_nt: TGTGCCAGCAGGGGGGGAACCTACGAGCAGTACTTC; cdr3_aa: CASRGGTYEQYF
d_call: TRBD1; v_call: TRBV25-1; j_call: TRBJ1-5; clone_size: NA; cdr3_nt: TGTGCCAGCAATCCTCTCCGGGACAGGGAAAATCAGCCCCAGCGTTTT; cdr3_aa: CASNPLRDRENQPQRF
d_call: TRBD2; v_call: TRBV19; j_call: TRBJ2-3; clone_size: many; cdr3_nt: TGTGCCAGTACCCACCTAGCGGGAGCAGATACGCAGTATTTT; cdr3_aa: CASTHLAGADTQYF
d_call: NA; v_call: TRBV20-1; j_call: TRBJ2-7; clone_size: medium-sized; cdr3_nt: TGCAGTGCTAGCGAGTACGAGCAGTACTTC; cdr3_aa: CSASEYEQYF
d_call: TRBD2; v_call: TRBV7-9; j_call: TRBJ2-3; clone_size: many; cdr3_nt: TGTGCCAGCAGCTTAGGACTAGCCGGCACAGATACGCAGTATTTT; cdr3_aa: CASSLGLAGTDTQYF
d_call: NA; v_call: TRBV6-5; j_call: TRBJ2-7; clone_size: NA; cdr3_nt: TGTGCCAGCGGTGACACAGGGTCGGGAGACGAGCAGCACTTC; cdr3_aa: CASGDTGSGDEQHF
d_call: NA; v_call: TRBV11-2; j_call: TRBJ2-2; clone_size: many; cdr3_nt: TGTGCCAGCAGCCCTACAGCCCTCACCGGGGAGCTGTTTTTT; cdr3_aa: CASSPTALTGELFF
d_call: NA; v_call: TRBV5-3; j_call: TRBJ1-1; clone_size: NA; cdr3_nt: TGTGCCAGCAGCGGGATTGACCCCATGAACACTGAAGCTTTCTTT; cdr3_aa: CASSGIDPMNTEAFF
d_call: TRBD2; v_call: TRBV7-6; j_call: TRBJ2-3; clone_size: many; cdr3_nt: TGTGCCAGCAGCTTAGGGGACTACAACACAGATACGCAGTATTTT; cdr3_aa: CASSLGDYNTDTQYF
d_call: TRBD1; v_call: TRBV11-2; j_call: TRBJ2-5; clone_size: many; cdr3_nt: TGTGCCAGCAGCTTAGATTGGCAGGGGGCTGGAGAGACCCAGTACTTC; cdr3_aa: CASSLDWQGAGETQYF
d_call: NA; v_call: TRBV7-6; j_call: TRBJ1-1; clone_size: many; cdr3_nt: TGTGCCAGCAGCCCCCGGGGGGGGGTCACTGAAGCTTTCTTT; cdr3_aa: CASSPRGGVTEAFF